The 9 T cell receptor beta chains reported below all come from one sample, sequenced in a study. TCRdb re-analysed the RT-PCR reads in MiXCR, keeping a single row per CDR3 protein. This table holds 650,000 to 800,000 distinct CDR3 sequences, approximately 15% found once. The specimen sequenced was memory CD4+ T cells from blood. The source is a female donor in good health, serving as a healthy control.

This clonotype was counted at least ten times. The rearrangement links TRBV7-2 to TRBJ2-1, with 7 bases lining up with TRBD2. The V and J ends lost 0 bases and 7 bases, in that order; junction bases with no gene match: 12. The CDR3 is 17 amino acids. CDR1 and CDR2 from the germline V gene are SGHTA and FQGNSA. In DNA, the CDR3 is TGTGCCAGCAGCTTAGCGACCGGACTAGGACCGGCGAATGAGCAGTTCTTC. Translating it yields CASSLATGLGPANEQFF.

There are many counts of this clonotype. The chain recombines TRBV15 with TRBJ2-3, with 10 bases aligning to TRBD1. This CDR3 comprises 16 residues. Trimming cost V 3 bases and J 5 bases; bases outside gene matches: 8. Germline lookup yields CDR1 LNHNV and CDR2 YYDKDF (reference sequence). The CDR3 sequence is CATSSRQGAGGDTQYF. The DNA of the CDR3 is TGTGCCACCAGCAGTCGACAGGGGGCAGGTGGAGATACGCAGTATTTT.

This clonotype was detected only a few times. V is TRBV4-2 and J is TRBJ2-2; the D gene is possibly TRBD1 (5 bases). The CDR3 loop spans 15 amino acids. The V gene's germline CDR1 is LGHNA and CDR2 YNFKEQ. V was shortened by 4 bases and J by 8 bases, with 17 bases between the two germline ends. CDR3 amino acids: CASSRQGSSKGELFF. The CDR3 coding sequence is TGTGCCAGCAGCCGCCAGGGTTCGTCCAAGGGGGAGCTGTTTTTT.

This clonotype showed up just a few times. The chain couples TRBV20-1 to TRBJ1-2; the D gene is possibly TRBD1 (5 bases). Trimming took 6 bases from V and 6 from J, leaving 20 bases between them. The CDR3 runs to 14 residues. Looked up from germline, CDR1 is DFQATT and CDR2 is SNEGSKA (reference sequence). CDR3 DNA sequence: TGCAGTGCAAGTGCCCGCGTTCGGGGCCATGGCTACACCTTC. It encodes CSASARVRGHGYTF.

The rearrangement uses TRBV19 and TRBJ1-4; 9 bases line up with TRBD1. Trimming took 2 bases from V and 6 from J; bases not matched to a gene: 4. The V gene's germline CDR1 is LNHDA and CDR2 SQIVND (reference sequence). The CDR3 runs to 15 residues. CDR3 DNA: TGTGCCAGTAGTATATCCCGGACAGGGGATGAAAAACTGTTTTTT. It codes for CASSISRTGDEKLFF.

The CDR3 DNA reads TGTGCCAGCAGTTTTGGGCAGGGGCCTTATGGCTACACCTTC. It codes for CASSFGQGPYGYTF. The V and J genes are TRBV28 and TRBJ1-2, with a weak D call TRBD1 (6 bases). The CDR3 has 14 residues. V was clipped by 3 bases and J by 5 bases, with 13 bases between them. Germline V CDR1 and CDR2: MDHEN, SYDVKM.

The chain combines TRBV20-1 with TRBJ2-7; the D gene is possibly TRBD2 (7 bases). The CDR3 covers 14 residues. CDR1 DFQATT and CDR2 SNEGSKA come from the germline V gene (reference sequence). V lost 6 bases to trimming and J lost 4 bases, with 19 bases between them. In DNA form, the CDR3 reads TGCAGTGCGTATAGACTAGCAGGGGAGTACGAGCAGTACTTC. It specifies CSAYRLAGEYEQYF.

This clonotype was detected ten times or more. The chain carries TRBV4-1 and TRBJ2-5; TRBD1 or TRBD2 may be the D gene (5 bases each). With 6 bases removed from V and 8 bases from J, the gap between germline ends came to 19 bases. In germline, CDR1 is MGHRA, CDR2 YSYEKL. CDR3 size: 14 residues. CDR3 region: CASSQGANPRTQYF. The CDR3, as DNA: TGCGCCAGCAGTCAGGGAGCTAATCCTCGAACCCAGTACTTC.

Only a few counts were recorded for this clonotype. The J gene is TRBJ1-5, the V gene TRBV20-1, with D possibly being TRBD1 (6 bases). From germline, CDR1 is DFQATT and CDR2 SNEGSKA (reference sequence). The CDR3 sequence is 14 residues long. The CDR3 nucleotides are TGCAGCTCCGCGTTAGGGGGGGCCCATCAGCCCCAGCATTTT. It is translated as CSSALGGAHQPQHF.